These 29 T cell receptor beta chains were all obtained from the same sample, sequenced in a study of molecular identifiers for immune sequencing clone quantification. Using its own MiXCR run on the PCR reads, TCRdb lists one record per CDR3 protein. This sample carries around 460,000 distinct CDR3 sequences, about 20% of them seen once, and the ten largest clones take approximately 0.84%. Sequenced input: naive CD8+ T cells from blood, with Jurkat cell RNA spiked in. Subset specified: FACS-sorted CD8+CD4-CCR7+CD45RA+ naive T cells. These TCRs come from a human donor in good health. Some libraries in this study had Jurkat cell RNA spiked in.

This clonotype has a count of ten or more. The chain joins TRBV12-3 or TRBV12-4 to TRBJ2-7; TRBD2 agrees at 13 bases. V shed 3 bases, J shed 7 bases, and the junction held 15 bases outside the gene matches. CDR3 length: 18 residues. The CDR3 reads CASSFHGLAGVVSWEQYF. DNA for the CDR3: TGTGCCAGCAGTTTCCACGGACTAGCGGGAGTTGTTTCGTGGGAGCAGTACTTC.

This clonotype was detected ten times or more. The chain has TRBV30 and TRBJ2-7; 10 bases are a match to TRBD1. The CDR3 extends over 13 amino acids. V dropped 4 bases and J dropped 4; count of bases not matched to a gene: 4. Germline V gene lookup returns CDR1 GTSNPN and CDR2 SVGIG (reference sequence). The CDR3 is CAWTDRGGYEQYF. As DNA, the CDR3 is TGTGCCTGGACGGACAGGGGGGGATACGAGCAGTACTTC.

This clonotype showed up just once. A much larger clonotype is one base distant, so this may be a read error. The chain links TRBV2 to TRBJ2-3, with 9 bases fitting TRBD1. Germline lookup yields CDR1 SNHLY and CDR2 FYNNEI. This CDR3 spans 15 amino acids. V shed 4 bases and J 4 bases; nucleotides not matched to a gene: 6. The CDR3 nucleotides are TGTGCCAGCAGTGGTCTGGACAGGGGTGCAGATACGCAGTATTTT. This encodes CASSGLDRGADTQYF.

This clonotype turned up a few times. The CDR3 DNA reads TGTGCCAGCACCCTAGCGGGGGCCACAGATACGCAGTATTTT. Its translation is CASTLAGATDTQYF. V is TRBV2 and J is TRBJ2-3; TRBD2 matches at 10 bases. The CDR3 is made up of 14 amino acids. Germline CDR1 and CDR2: SNHLY and FYNNEI. With V trimmed by 7 bases and J by 2 bases, 3 bases remained unmatched. Variable domain in full (rest from reference TRBV2 and TRBJ2-3): EPEVTQTPSHQVTQMGQEVILRCVPISNHLYFYWYRQILGQKVEFLVSFYNNEISEKSEIFDDQFSVERPDGSNFTLKIRSTKLEDSAMYFCASTLAGATDTQYFGPGTRLTVL.

This chain connects TRBV20-1 to TRBJ1-5; no reliable D call. V lost 0 bases, J lost 2 bases, and 11 bases lay in between. The length of the CDR3 is 15 residues. In germline, CDR1 is DFQATT, CDR2 SNEGSKA (reference sequence). The CDR3 spells CSARDRRAGNQPQHF. The CDR3 bases are TGCAGTGCTAGAGATCGGAGGGCCGGCAATCAGCCCCAGCATTTT.

As for this clonotype: The germline gene is not matched at one end of the junction; a read error may be the cause. This chain connects TRBV7-2 to TRBJ2-3; 8 nucleotides agree with TRBD2. From germline, CDR1 is SGHTA and CDR2 FQGNSA. This CDR3 is 15 amino acids long. The CDR3 protein is CASSQISGSTDTLYF. The CDR3 DNA is TGTGCCAGCAGCCAGATCAGCGGGAGCACGGATACGCTGTATTTT. Looking up the rest from reference TRBV7-2 and TRBJ2-3 gives the full variable domain: GAGVSQSPSNKVTEKGKDVELRCDPISGHTALYWYRQSLGQGLEFLIYFQGNSAPDKSGLPSDRFSAERTGGSVSTLTIQRTQQEDSAVYLCASSQISGSTDTLYFGPGTRLTVL.

This clonotype was seen a few times. V is TRBV15 and J is TRBJ2-1; D assignment may be TRBD1 or TRBD2 (6 bases each). The V end was cut by 1 base, the J end by 7 bases, with 17 bases between. The germline gives CDR1 LNHNV, CDR2 YYDKDF (reference sequence). The CDR3 has 16 residues. CDR3 sequence reads: CATSRVAGGEWNEQFF. CDR3 DNA sequence: TGTGCCACCAGCAGAGTGGCCGGGGGCGAGTGGAATGAGCAGTTCTTC.

This clonotype has just a few counts. The chain employs TRBV5-6 and TRBJ1-1; no firm D call. Trimming took 0 bases from V and 7 from J, leaving 13 bases between them. The CDR3 has 14 residues. The germline gives CDR1 SGHDT, CDR2 YYEEEE. This CDR3 is CASSLVWTTGEAFF. The CDR3 nucleotides are TGTGCCAGCAGCTTGGTGTGGACGACGGGTGAAGCTTTCTTT.

V is TRBV11-2 and J is TRBJ2-7; 8 nucleotides align to TRBD1. This CDR3 is built from 16 residues. Unmatched junction bases numbered 5, after V lost 1 base and J lost 0 bases. CDR1 is SGHAT, CDR2 FQNNGV, per germline. CDR3 loop: CASSLGTGMSSYEQYF. The CDR3 DNA follows: TGTGCCAGCAGCTTAGGGACAGGGATGAGCTCCTACGAGCAGTACTTC.

This clonotype was observed many times. CDR3 nucleotide sequence: TGTGCCAGCAGTTACTCGACTGGTAATGAGCAGTTCTTC. This encodes CASSYSTGNEQFF. The chain is built from TRBV6-5 and TRBJ2-1, with D hard to call. The CDR3 sequence is 13 residues long. Germline loops: CDR1 MNHEY, CDR2 SVGAGI. V was pared by 0 bases and J by 7 bases, with 7 bases between.

This clonotype occurred many times. This chain links TRBV5-8 with TRBJ2-2; D perhaps matches TRBD2 (5 bases). Germline V gene lookup returns CDR1 SGHTS and CDR2 YDEGEE. CDR3 length equals 15 residues. V was cut by 4 bases and J by 1 base, with 11 bases left in between. The CDR3 loop is CASSRIGMNTGELFF. The CDR3, as DNA: TGTGCCAGCAGCCGGATCGGGATGAACACCGGGGAGCTGTTTTTT.

The chain is built from TRBV7-9 and TRBJ1-5; D possibly corresponds to TRBD1 (6 bases). The CDR3 consists of 16 residues. V lost 1 base, J lost 1 base, and 11 bases lay in between. Germline CDR1 is SEHNR and CDR2 is FQNEAQ (reference sequence). This chain's CDR3 is CASSLGGGPSNQPQHF. The DNA of the CDR3 is TGTGCCAGCAGCTTAGGTGGGGGGCCGAGCAATCAGCCCCAGCATTTT.

There are many counts of this clonotype. V is TRBV6-2 or TRBV6-3 and J is TRBJ2-1; 12 bases are a match to TRBD2. V trimming: 0 bases; J trimming: 7 bases; junction bases outside the gene matches: 10. Per the germline V gene, CDR1 is MNHEY and CDR2 is SVGEGT. There are 18 residues in the CDR3. CDR3: CASSYSASGGAFRNEQFF. The CDR3 coding sequence is TGTGCCAGCAGTTACTCGGCTAGCGGGGGGGCCTTCCGAAATGAGCAGTTCTTC.

The chain has TRBV7-6 and TRBJ2-7, with TRBD2 as a possible D gene (6 bases). The CDR3 covers 14 residues. Germline V gives CDR1 SGHVS, CDR2 FNYEAQ. Trimming shortened V by 5 bases and J by 5 bases, and 16 bases separated the two germline ends. The CDR3 DNA reads as TGTGCCAGCAGCCGCGGTAGCGGCCTCAACGAGCAGTACTTC. This translates into CASSRGSGLNEQYF.

V usage is TRBV11-2 and J usage is TRBJ2-5; D perhaps matches TRBD1 (5 bases). CDR1 and CDR2 from the germline V gene are SGHAT and FQNNGV. The CDR3 loop spans 14 amino acids. Trimming took 5 bases from V and 5 from J, leaving 15 bases between them. The CDR3 region has the DNA TGTGCCAGCAGCCCTTACAACGCAGGGGAGACCCAGTACTTC. Translated, it gives CASSPYNAGETQYF.

The J gene is TRBJ1-2, the V gene TRBV28, with 11 bases fitting TRBD1. The trim removed 6 bases at V and 7 bases at J, leaving 10 bases unmatched. The CDR3 loop spans 15 amino acids. Looked up from germline, CDR1 is MDHEN and CDR2 is SYDVKM. CDR3: CASSRSRTGGSGYTF. The CDR3 DNA sequence: TGTGCCAGCAGCCGTTCCCGGACAGGGGGCAGTGGCTACACCTTC.

This clonotype was counted many times. This chain connects TRBV13 to TRBJ2-2; D gene uncertain. V was pared by 1 base and J by 6 bases, with 15 bases between. CDR3 length: 16 residues. Germline V gene sequence: CDR1 PRHDT, CDR2 FYEKMQ (reference sequence). The CDR3 loop reads CASSLDTDGQPGELFF. The CDR3 coding sequence is TGTGCCAGCAGCTTAGACACGGACGGGCAGCCCGGGGAGCTGTTTTTT.

A note on this clonotype: This may be a read error, as it is one base from a much larger clone. The chain links TRBV10-2 to TRBJ2-5, with a possible D match to TRBD1 (5 bases). V dropped 6 bases and J dropped 5 bases, with 19 bases sitting between them. Germline loops: CDR1 WSHSY, CDR2 SAAADI. This CDR3 has 15 residues. The CDR3 loop reads CASSSPSGFPETQYF. The CDR3 DNA follows: TGCGCCAGCAGCTCCCCTTCAGGGTTCCCCGAGACCCAGTACTTC.

A few counts support this clonotype. The chain combines TRBV7-9 with TRBJ1-1; D not certain. Looked up from germline, CDR1 is SEHNR and CDR2 is FQNEAQ (reference sequence). Trimming took off 0 bases at V and 0 bases at J, with 8 bases between the two ends. This CDR3 spans 15 amino acids. Here the CDR3 reads CASSLASGVNTEAFF. The CDR3 nucleotides are TGTGCCAGCAGCTTAGCCTCAGGAGTGAACACTGAAGCTTTCTTT.

Ten or more counts support this clonotype. V is TRBV4-3 and J is TRBJ1-1, with D possibly matching TRBD1 (6 bases). The CDR3 has 12 amino acids. The germline V gene has CDR1 LGHNA and CDR2 YSLEER. Trimming pared 3 bases from V and 8 bases from J, leaving 10 bases between. The CDR3 here is CASSHTGTEAFF. The CDR3 DNA reads TGCGCCAGCAGCCATACCGGGACAGAAGCTTTCTTT.

There are a few counts of this clonotype. The chain recombines TRBV30 with TRBJ2-7, with D tentatively TRBD1 (6 bases). Deletions cut 2 bases from V and 6 bases from J, with 14 bases between. Germline V CDR1 and CDR2: GTSNPN, SVGIG (reference sequence). The CDR3 covers 13 residues. CDR3 loop: CAWSFTGSGEQYF. In nucleotides, the CDR3 is TGTGCCTGGAGTTTTACAGGGTCCGGCGAGCAGTACTTC. Based on the CDR3 plus reference TRBV30 and TRBJ2-7, the full variable domain is SQTIHQWPATLVQPVGSPLSLECTVEGTSNPNLYWYRQAAGRGLQLLFYSVGIGQISSEVPQNLSASRPQDRQFILSSKKLLLSDSGFYLCAWSFTGSGEQYFGPGTRLTVT.

This clonotype showed up many times. J is TRBJ1-4 and V is TRBV25-1; TRBD1 matches 7 bases. This CDR3 has 16 amino acids. The germline V gene has CDR1 MGHDK and CDR2 SYGVNS. The ends lost 4 bases at V and 6 bases at J; junction bases unmatched: 11. Written as DNA, the CDR3 is TGTGCCAGCAGTGCAACCTCCGGGACAGTAGATGAAAAACTGTTTTTT. Translating it yields CASSATSGTVDEKLFF.

This clonotype was counted at least ten times. This rearrangement joins TRBV28 to TRBJ1-1; tentatively, D is TRBD1 (5 bases). Trimming removed 6 bases at V and 0 bases at J, with 23 bases between. This CDR3 comprises 18 residues. Germline CDR1 is MDHEN and CDR2 is SYDVKM. CDR3 nucleotides: TGTGCCAGCAGCCAAAATTGGAGGGACGTCGAGATGAACACTGAAGCTTTCTTT. Its translation: CASSQNWRDVEMNTEAFF.

The V call is TRBV12-3 or TRBV12-4, the J call TRBJ1-5; 9 bases fit TRBD1. The V segment lost 8 bases and the J segment 4 bases; nucleotides outside the gene matches: 9. This CDR3 contains 15 residues. The CDR3 reads CASGDGTGLNQPQHF. The CDR3 bases are TGTGCCAGCGGTGACGGGACAGGGCTAAATCAGCCCCAGCATTTT.

The chain carries TRBV19 and TRBJ2-1, with 12 bases matching TRBD2. Germline CDR1 reads LNHDA; CDR2 reads SQIVND (reference sequence). J was trimmed by 2 bases and V by 5 bases; bases with no gene match: 4. The CDR3 is 16 amino acids. DNA for the CDR3: TGTGCCAGTAGTGTGTCTAGCGGGGGGGCCTACAATGAGCAGTTCTTC. This sequence encodes CASSVSSGGAYNEQFF.

This clonotype was seen at least ten times. The V gene is TRBV20-1, the J gene TRBJ2-2; D is uncertain. The V gene's germline CDR1 is DFQATT and CDR2 SNEGSKA (reference sequence). The CDR3 runs to 14 residues. V gave up 0 bases and J gave up 6 bases, with 11 bases separating them. CDR3 sequence reads: CSARDGEAPGELFF. The CDR3 DNA reads as TGCAGTGCTAGAGATGGGGAAGCGCCCGGGGAGCTGTTTTTT.

This clonotype was picked up many times. Relative to the germline gene, one junction end is altered; a read error may explain this. This chain joins TRBV7-7 and TRBJ2-3; 14 bases line up with TRBD2. Germline-derived CDR1 and CDR2 are SSHAT and FNYEAQ (reference sequence). The CDR3 totals 16 residues. This CDR3 is CASSSGLAGVLDTQYF. CDR3 sequence (DNA): TGTGCTAGCAGCTCGGGACTAGCGGGAGTGCTAGATACGCAGTATTTT.

This clonotype was seen a few times. The chain recombines TRBV19 with TRBJ1-1; D ambiguous. Trimming removed 1 base at V and 6 bases at J, with 12 bases between. The CDR3 totals 14 residues. Germline-derived CDR1 and CDR2 are LNHDA and SQIVND (reference sequence). CDR3 sequence (DNA): TGTGCCAGTAGTATAGTTCCGGGTGGGGCTGAAGCTTTCTTT. Its protein product is CASSIVPGGAEAFF.

This clonotype has just a few counts. The rearrangement joins TRBV9 to TRBJ2-5; 7 bases agree with TRBD2. CDR3 length equals 15 residues. CDR1 is SGDLS, CDR2 YYNGEE, per germline. The V segment lost 0 bases and the J segment 5 bases; nucleotides outside the gene matches: 7. The CDR3 spells CASSVEGAGRETQYF. In DNA form, the CDR3 reads TGTGCCAGCAGCGTAGAGGGAGCGGGACGGGAGACCCAGTACTTC.